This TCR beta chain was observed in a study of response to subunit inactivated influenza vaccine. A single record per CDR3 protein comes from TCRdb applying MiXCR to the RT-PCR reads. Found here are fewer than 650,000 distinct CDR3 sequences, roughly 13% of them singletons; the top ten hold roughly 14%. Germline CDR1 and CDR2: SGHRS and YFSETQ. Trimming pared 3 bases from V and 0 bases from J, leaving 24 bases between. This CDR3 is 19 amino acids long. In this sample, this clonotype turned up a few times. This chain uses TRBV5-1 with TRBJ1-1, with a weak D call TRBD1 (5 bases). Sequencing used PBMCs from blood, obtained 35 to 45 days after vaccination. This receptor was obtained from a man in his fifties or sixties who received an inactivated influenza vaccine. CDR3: CASSYPSGQDRDLNTEAFF. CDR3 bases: TGCGCCAGCAGCTATCCATCGGGGCAGGATAGAGATTTGAACACTGAAGCTTTCTTT.